What follows describes a single TCR beta chain. Its antigen is not identified. This specimen comes from a study of CD8 T cells in ankylosing spondylitis. In TCRdb, the 5' RACE reads were re-called with MiXCR into one record per CDR3 protein. The sample carries approximately 25,000 distinct CDR3 sequences, roughly 7.9% recorded once. CDR3 length: 16 amino acids. Germline loops: CDR1 SGHRS, CDR2 YFSETQ. V shed 0 bases and J shed 3 bases, with 13 bases lying between them. Study observations and caveats: Earlier studies detected some motif variants in reactive arthritis synovial fluid and blood.

This receptor was obtained from a male donor with ankylosing spondylitis or in good health (not recorded which). Sequencing was done on a sample of blood. This rearrangement joins TRBV5-1 to TRBJ2-4; TRBD1 might be the D (6 bases). The CDR3 is CASSLGTALVKNIQYF. The CDR3 DNA follows: TGCGCCAGCAGCTTGGGGACAGCCCTAGTCAAAAACATTCAGTACTTC.